This TCR beta chain was sequenced during a study of blood T cell repertoires in COVID-19. On the study more broadly: Italy, Spain and the United States were the sources of the convalescent and acute COVID-19 samples. The cDNA or gDNA used as material had been derived from T cells, B-cell-depleted T cells, or PBMCs.

Sequencing used immunoSEQ multiplex PCR; TCRdb keeps in-frame clones, though not all of them. This repertoire shows 40,000 to 55,000 clones, around 90% found once; its top ten account for 3%. CDR3 size: 16 residues. The V end lost 3 bases, the J end lost 8 bases, and 19 bases lay between the germline ends. Germline CDR1 reads KGHSH; CDR2 reads LQKENI. This TCR was recovered from a man in his fifties with active COVID-19. V and J are TRBV18 and TRBJ1-4, with D possibly being TRBD1 (5 bases). The sequencing input was peripheral blood. CDR3 bases: TGTGCCAGCTCACCCGTGAGCCAGGGTCCCCGGGAAAAACTGTTTTTT. It codes for CASSPVSQGPREKLFF.